A selection of T cell receptor beta chains follows, all from one sample in a study of T-cell reconstitution after alpha-beta-depleted transplantation in children. Each CDR3 protein gets one entry after TCRdb re-called the PCR reads with MiXCR. This sample yields fewer than 550,000 distinct CDR3 sequences, of which roughly a tenth are seen a single time; about 2.1% belongs to the top ten. The source was PBMCs, collected before TCRalphabeta/CD19-depleted stem cell transplant. Receptors were obtained from a child aged 2-15 years with inherited bone marrow failure, due to receive a stem cell transplant. CDR3s include the opening cysteine and the closing phenylalanine or tryptophan. A D gene is named only where the DNA matches it firmly. Not every row has a clone size; where given, it reads once, few, many or a size class.

cdr3_aa	cdr3_nt	d_call	cdr3_length	clone_size	j_call	v_call
CASRGSGTEAFF	TGTGCCAGCAGGGGATCTGGAACTGAAGCTTTCTTT	NA	12	many	TRBJ1-1	TRBV6-1
CASSLLLAGPTDTQYF	TGTGCCAGCAGCCTGCTACTAGCGGGGCCCACAGATACGCAGTATTTT	TRBD2	16	few	TRBJ2-3	TRBV3-1
CASSLGPGLAGVETQYF	TGTGCCAGCAGCTTGGGGCCGGGACTAGCGGGAGTGGAGACCCAGTACTTC	TRBD2	17	few	TRBJ2-5	TRBV11-2
CSALMSGSDNEQFF	TGCAGTGCCCTCATGAGCGGGAGCGACAATGAGCAGTTCTTC	TRBD2	14	many	TRBJ2-1	TRBV20-1
CASVGQGNTGELFF	TGCGCCAGCGTAGGACAGGGGAACACCGGGGAGCTGTTTTTT	TRBD1	14	few	TRBJ2-2	TRBV5-1
CASSLLDFPSYNEQFF	TGTGCCAGCAGCTTATTGGACTTTCCCTCCTACAATGAGCAGTTCTTC	NA	16	many	TRBJ2-1	TRBV7-9
CSARRGGIPPYEQYF	TGCAGTGCTAGAAGAGGTGGGATCCCTCCCTACGAGCAGTACTTC	NA	15	many	TRBJ2-7	TRBV20-1
CASSLPSTSTYEQYF	TGTGCCAGCAGTTTACCCTCGACTAGTACCTACGAGCAGTACTTC	NA	15	NA	TRBJ2-7	TRBV28
CSVEGGTGTDTYEQYF	TGCAGCGTTGAAGGGGGAACCGGGACAGATACCTACGAGCAGTACTTC	TRBD1	16	many	TRBJ2-7	TRBV29-1
CAISESRAGAYEQYF	TGTGCCATCAGTGAGTCGAGGGCAGGGGCCTACGAGCAGTACTTC	NA	15	few	TRBJ2-7	TRBV10-3
CSARGTREPSYEQYF	TGCAGTGCTAGAGGAACACGGGAGCCTTCCTACGAGCAGTACTTC	NA	15	many	TRBJ2-7	TRBV20-1
CAWGTGGEQYF	TGTGCCTGGGGGACAGGGGGCGAGCAGTACTTC	TRBD1	11	many	TRBJ2-7	TRBV30
CASSARPDPTQFF	TGTGCCAGCAGTGCCCGACCAGATCCTACGCAGTTCTTC	NA	13	NA	TRBJ2-1	TRBV12-3/TRBV12-4
CASAWGPSTDTQYF	TGTGCCAGCGCGTGGGGGCCGAGCACAGATACGCAGTATTTT	NA	14	few	TRBJ2-3	TRBV28
CASSLAQREGIDTQYF	TGTGCCAGCAGCTTAGCGCAGCGGGAGGGCATAGATACGCAGTATTTT	TRBD2	16	many	TRBJ2-3	TRBV7-9
CSAHPGGRTF	TGCAGTGCTCACCCCGGGGGGCGCACCTTC	NA	10	NA	TRBJ1-2	TRBV20-1
CASSSRGESVSYEQYF	TGTGCCAGCAGCTCCCGCGGGGAGAGCGTTTCCTACGAGCAGTACTTC	NA	16	many	TRBJ2-7	TRBV7-8
CASRTGDPVPYTEAFF	TGTGCCAGCAGGACGGGGGACCCCGTCCCGTACACTGAAGCTTTCTTT	NA	16	NA	TRBJ1-1	TRBV12-3/TRBV12-4
CASSPNSYNEQFF	TGTGCCAGCAGTCCCAACTCCTACAATGAGCAGTTCTTC	NA	13	many	TRBJ2-1	TRBV12-3/TRBV12-4
CASSHGTVSGNTIYF	TGTGCCAGCAGTCACGGGACAGTCTCTGGAAACACCATATATTTT	TRBD1	15	few	TRBJ1-3	TRBV12-3/TRBV12-4
CASSEEGRGYEQYF	TGTGCCAGCAGTGAAGAAGGTAGGGGCTACGAGCAGTACTTC	NA	14	many	TRBJ2-7	TRBV25-1
CASIRGSRDNEQFF	TGTGCCAGCATTCGAGGGAGCCGGGACAATGAGCAGTTCTTC	NA	14	many	TRBJ2-1	TRBV7-9
CASSLGQGALPWHNEQFF	TGTGCCAGCAGTTTGGGGCAGGGGGCGCTCCCCTGGCACAATGAGCAGTTCTTC	TRBD1	18	many	TRBJ2-1	TRBV28